This entry features one T cell receptor (beta chain) sequence. Antigen unknown. The data were taken from a study of CD8 T cells in ankylosing spondylitis. Scientists made TCR beta libraries using quantitative 5'-RACE with molecular barcodes. TCRdb recomputed calls from the 5' RACE reads with MiXCR, one row per CDR3 protein. The sample records 700,000 or so distinct CDR3 sequences, around 20% being singletons. Germline CDR1 is PRHDT and CDR2 is FYEKMQ (reference sequence). The ends lost 4 bases at V and 1 base at J; junction bases unmatched: 11. This CDR3 comprises 19 residues. The study's findings and limits: Several highly homologous variants made up a TCR beta motif, and this motif appeared characteristic of ankylosing spondylitis blood. Both synovial fluid and blood in reactive arthritis had previously been reported to carry some motif variants.

Sequenced input: blood, either unsorted or a sorted T cell fraction (not recorded which). The sequence came from a male donor with ankylosing spondylitis. The chain recombines TRBV13 with TRBJ2-3; 13 nucleotides align to TRBD2. In nucleotides, the CDR3 is TGTGCCAGCAGCTCCTCCAGGACTAGCGGGGGAGTGGGCACAGATACGCAGTATTTT. Encoded protein: CASSSSRTSGGVGTDTQYF.